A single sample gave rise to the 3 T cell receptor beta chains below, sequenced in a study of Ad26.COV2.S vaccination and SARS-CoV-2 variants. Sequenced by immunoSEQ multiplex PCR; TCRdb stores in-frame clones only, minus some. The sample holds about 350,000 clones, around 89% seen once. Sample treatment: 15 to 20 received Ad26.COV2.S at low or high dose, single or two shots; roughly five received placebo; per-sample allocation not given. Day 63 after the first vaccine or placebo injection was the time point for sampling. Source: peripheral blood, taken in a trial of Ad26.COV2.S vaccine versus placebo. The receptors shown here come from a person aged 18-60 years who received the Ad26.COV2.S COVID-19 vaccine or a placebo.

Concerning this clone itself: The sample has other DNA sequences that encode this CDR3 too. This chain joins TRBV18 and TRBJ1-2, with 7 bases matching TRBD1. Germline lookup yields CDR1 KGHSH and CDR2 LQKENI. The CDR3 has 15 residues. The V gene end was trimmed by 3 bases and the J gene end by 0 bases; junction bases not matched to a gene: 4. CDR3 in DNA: TGTGCCAGCTCACCTAGACAGGGCCCTAACTATGGCTACACCTTC. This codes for CASSPRQGPNYGYTF. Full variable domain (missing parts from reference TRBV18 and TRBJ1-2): NAGVMQNPRHLVRRRGQEARLRCSPMKGHSHVYWYRQLPEEGLKFMVYLQKENIIDESGMPKERFSAEFPKEGPSILRIQQVVRGDSAAYFCASSPRQGPNYGYTFGSGTRLTVV.

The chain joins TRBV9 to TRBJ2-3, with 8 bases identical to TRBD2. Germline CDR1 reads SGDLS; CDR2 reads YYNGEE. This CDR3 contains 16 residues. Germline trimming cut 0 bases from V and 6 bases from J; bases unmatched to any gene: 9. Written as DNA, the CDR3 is TGTGCCAGCAGCGTAGCGGTACGGGAGGGATCCGATACGCAGTATTTT. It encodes CASSVAVREGSDTQYF.

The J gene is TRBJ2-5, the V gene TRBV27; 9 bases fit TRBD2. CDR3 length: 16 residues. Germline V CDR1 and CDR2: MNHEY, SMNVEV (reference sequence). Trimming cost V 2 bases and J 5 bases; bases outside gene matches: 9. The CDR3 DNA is TGTGCCAGCAGTTTAATCGGCGGGAGGGCCGTCGAGACCCAGTACTTC. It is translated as CASSLIGGRAVETQYF.